Reported below is one TCR beta chain. Its antigen is not known. Each TCR beta cDNA library carried unique molecular identifiers. Each sample of about 0.95 to 11 million input T cells yielded 500,000 or so cDNA molecules, so each molecule approximated one T cell. MiXCR was run by TCRdb on the PCR reads, yielding one entry per CDR3 protein. The data show a few hundred thousand distinct CDR3 sequences, about a third seen once. The sample comes from a study of post-analysis software for immune sequencing data. Overall study context: Several disease courses (relapsing-remitting, secondary progressive and progressive-relapsing) of multiple sclerosis were included.

Germline V gene lookup returns CDR1 WSHSY and CDR2 SAAADI. CDR3 length: 14 amino acids. V lost 6 bases and J lost 1, with 12 bases in between. Study results and caveats: Those with multiple sclerosis, the patient group, showed significantly lower normalized Chao1 diversity than controls. TRBV5-6, TRBV5-1 and TRBV20-1 were among four or five TRBV segments more frequent in patients than controls. Strong co-clustering by F measure was evident for samples that had been prepared in the same batch.

Input material: blood. The chain employs TRBV10-2 and TRBJ1-1, with D hard to call. The receptor was derived from a girl under 18 with multiple sclerosis. The CDR3 coding sequence is TGCGCCAGCAGGGAGATCCGCCGGAACACTGAAGCTTTCTTT. This codes for CASREIRRNTEAFF.